A selection of T cell receptor beta chains follows, all from one sample in a study of cytomegalovirus exposure and HLA in healthy donors. TCRdb's copy holds only in-frame clones and misses some; the assay was immunoSEQ multiplex PCR. The table lists tens of thousands of clones, around 66% of them singletons. The sequencing input was PBMCs. The origin of the receptors is a man in his late teens or twenties in good health and CMV-seronegative. The CDR3 runs from the conserved cysteine through the conserved F or W. A D gene is named only where the DNA matches it firmly. Expanded clones get a size class; other rows say once, few or many, or leave the size out.

V,D,size,J,CDR3,DNA
TRBV7-2,-,-,TRBJ1-5,CASSPTANQPQHF,TGTGCCAGCAGCCCGACAGCTAATCAGCCCCAGCATTTT
TRBV28,TRBD1,-,TRBJ2-1,CASSSGQGAVNEQFF,TGTGCCAGCAGTTCCGGACAGGGGGCAGTAAATGAGCAGTTCTTC
TRBV19,TRBD1,-,TRBJ1-1,CASMGQTRAFF,TGTGCCAGTATGGGACAGACGCGGGCTTTCTTT
TRBV6-1,-,-,TRBJ1-1,CASSPWRGVGTEAFF,TGTGCCAGCAGCCCCTGGAGGGGAGTGGGCACTGAAGCTTTCTTT
TRBV6-5,-,once,TRBJ2-2,CASMQVPTTGELFF,TGTGCCAGCATGCAGGTACCCACGACCGGGGAGCTGTTTTTT
TRBV10-3,TRBD2,-,TRBJ2-7,CAISESTWGLPGEQYF,TGTGCCATCAGTGAGTCGACGTGGGGACTACCCGGCGAGCAGTACTTC
TRBV11-2,TRBD2,-,TRBJ2-2,CASSLGRGTSTGELFF,TGTGCCAGCAGCTTAGGCCGTGGGACTAGCACCGGGGAGCTGTTTTTT
TRBV28,-,-,TRBJ1-1,CASSFRTPNTEAFF,TGTGCCAGCAGTTTTAGGACACCGAACACTGAAGCTTTCTTT
TRBV4-2,TRBD1,-,TRBJ2-7,CASSQGFGQGSYEQYF,TGTGCCAGCAGCCAAGGGTTTGGACAGGGAAGCTACGAGCAGTACTTC
TRBV28,-,-,TRBJ1-1,CASRTGGMNTEAFF,TGTGCCAGCAGGACAGGCGGCATGAACACTGAAGCTTTCTTT
TRBV10-3,TRBD2,-,TRBJ2-5,CAISDRLAGETQYF,TGTGCCATCAGTGACCGTCTAGCGGGAGAGACCCAGTACTTC
TRBV18,-,once,TRBJ1-1,CASSTYVLNTEAFF,TGTGCCAGCTCAACATACGTTCTGAACACTGAAGCTTTCTTT
TRBV14,-,-,TRBJ1-6,CASSQDRGGSGTPLHF,TGTGCCAGCAGCCAAGATAGGGGGGGGTCGGGGACACCCCTCCACTTT
TRBV2,-,-,TRBJ2-2,CASSVRQDTGELFF,TGTGCCAGCAGCGTCAGGCAGGACACCGGGGAGCTGTTTTTT
TRBV7-6,TRBD1,-,TRBJ1-1,CASSLGTGSAEAFF,TGTGCCAGCAGCTTAGGGACAGGGAGCGCTGAAGCTTTCTTT
TRBV19,TRBD1,-,TRBJ1-6,CASSMPGQHNSPLHF,TGTGCCAGTAGTATGCCGGGACAGCATAATTCACCCCTCCACTTT
TRBV29-1,-,-,TRBJ1-1,CSVDWGGIAEAFF,TGCAGCGTTGATTGGGGGGGGATCGCTGAAGCTTTCTTT
TRBV28,-,-,TRBJ1-6,CASSPGDDYNSPLHF,TGTGCCAGCAGTCCCGGGGATGACTATAATTCACCCCTCCACTTT
TRBV6-1,TRBD2,few,TRBJ2-1,CASNRDYGYNEQFF,TGTGCCAGCAACCGGGACTACGGCTACAATGAGCAGTTCTTC
TRBV5-5,TRBD2,few,TRBJ2-1,CASSLPLLAGSYNEQFF,TGTGCCAGCAGCTTGCCCTTACTAGCGGGCTCCTACAATGAGCAGTTCTTC
TRBV11-3,TRBD1,-,TRBJ2-2,CASSSGQANTGELFF,TGTGCCAGCAGCTCGGGACAGGCGAACACCGGGGAGCTGTTTTTT
TRBV30,TRBD1,once,TRBJ1-1,CAWRKQGGTEAFF,TGTGCCTGGAGGAAGCAGGGGGGCACTGAAGCTTTCTTT
TRBV28,TRBD1,-,TRBJ1-5,CASSLGTGKDQPQHF,TGTGCCAGCAGTTTAGGGACAGGGAAGGATCAGCCCCAGCATTTT
TRBV7-2,-,-,TRBJ2-6,CASSPTVSGANVLTF,TGTGCCAGCAGCCCGACAGTGTCAGGGGCCAACGTCCTGACTTTC
TRBV15,-,-,TRBJ2-1,CATSRILGQSEQFF,TGTGCCACCAGCAGGATCCTGGGCCAAAGTGAGCAGTTCTTC
TRBV29-1,-,-,TRBJ1-2,CSGEALDNYGYTF,TGCAGCGGTGAGGCCCTCGATAACTATGGCTACACCTTC
TRBV6-5,TRBD1,-,TRBJ1-1,CASKRTGGYTEAFF,TGTGCCAGCAAGCGGACAGGGGGCTACACTGAAGCTTTCTTT
TRBV19,-,-,TRBJ2-1,CASSVADEQFF,TGTGCCAGTAGTGTGGCGGATGAGCAGTTCTTC
TRBV4-1,TRBD2,-,TRBJ2-5,CASSPQREGQETQYF,TGCGCCAGCAGCCCCCAGCGGGAGGGCCAAGAGACCCAGTACTTC
TRBV11-2,TRBD2,few,TRBJ2-7,CASSLGTSGIPYEQYF,TGTGCCAGCAGCTTGGGGACTAGCGGGATTCCCTACGAGCAGTACTTC
TRBV5-1,-,-,TRBJ1-6,CASSLNIREGSPLHF,TGCGCCAGCAGCTTAAATATCAGGGAAGGCTCACCCCTCCACTTT
TRBV6-5,-,-,TRBJ1-6,CASSSGGLLNSPLHF,TGTGCCAGCAGTTCGGGAGGGCTCCTTAATTCACCCCTCCACTTT
TRBV28,-,-,TRBJ2-7,CASSPFYEQYF,TGTGCCAGCAGCCCATTCTACGAGCAGTACTTC
TRBV30,-,-,TRBJ2-1,CAWSVSSSPYNEQFF,TGTGCCTGGAGTGTATCTAGCTCCCCCTACAATGAGCAGTTCTTC
TRBV7-2,TRBD2,-,TRBJ2-7,CASSPYGAGVGEQYF,TGTGCCAGCAGCCCCTATGGAGCGGGAGTCGGCGAGCAGTACTTC
TRBV29-1,-,-,TRBJ1-2,CSVASDLYGYTF,TGCAGTGTTGCGTCAGACTTATATGGCTACACCTTC
TRBV4-3,-,few,TRBJ2-7,CASSQVGPVAASSYEQYF,TGCGCCAGCAGCCAAGTGGGTCCGGTAGCAGCTAGCTCCTACGAGCAGTACTTC
TRBV27,-,-,TRBJ2-7,CASSLSYGETHEQYF,TGTGCCAGCAGTTTATCCTACGGGGAGACCCACGAGCAGTACTTC
TRBV27,-,-,TRBJ2-2,CASSLPNTTNLIREKNTGELFF,TGTGCCAGCAGTTTACCAAATACCACGAATTTGATACGGGAGAAGAACACCGGGGAGCTGTTTTTT
TRBV6-6,TRBD1,-,TRBJ1-6,CASRSRGQNNSPLHF,TGTGCCAGCAGGAGCCGGGGACAGAATAATTCACCCCTCCACTTT